What follows are 6 T cell receptor beta chains derived from one specimen sequenced in a study of OX40 agonist ivuxolimab in advanced cancers. Using immunoSEQ multiplex PCR, the repertoire was profiled, and TCRdb retains in-frame clones only, with some absent. The table lists 62,000 or so clones, 85% of them singletons. Here the sequenced sample was CD4+ or CD8+ T cells sorted from blood, taken in a trial of the OX40 agonist ivuxolimab. These receptors all stem from an adult with an advanced solid tumor such as melanoma, head and neck, liver or kidney cancer.

The rearrangement joins TRBV11-3 to TRBJ1-1; 9 bases map to TRBD1. J gave up 2 bases and V 6 bases, and 4 bases lay outside the gene matches. Germline CDR1 SGHNT, CDR2 YENEEA. This CDR3 is built from 14 residues. The CDR3 loop is CASRRDRANTEAFF. The CDR3 DNA is TGTGCCAGCAGGCGGGACAGGGCTAACACTGAAGCTTTCTTT.

The genes are TRBV10-3 and TRBJ1-5; perhaps TRBD1 as D (6 bases). The CDR3 is 14 amino acids. Per germline, CDR1 ENHRY and CDR2 SYGVKD. Between the trimmed V and J ends, which lost 0 bases and 8 bases, there was a span of 11 bases. The CDR3 loop is CAISESIGGKPQHF. In DNA form, the CDR3 reads TGTGCCATCAGTGAGTCGATAGGGGGGAAGCCCCAGCATTTT.

The rearrangement uses TRBV30 and TRBJ1-1, with D uncertain. V lost 2 bases, J lost 0 bases, and 7 bases lay in between. Germline V CDR1 and CDR2: GTSNPN, SVGIG (reference sequence). The CDR3 loop spans 13 amino acids. DNA for the CDR3: TGTGCCTGGAGTAGGCAGGTGAACACTGAAGCTTTCTTT. The encoded protein is CAWSRQVNTEAFF.

V gene TRBV6-1 combines with J gene TRBJ2-7; 9 nucleotides line up with TRBD1. The ends lost 3 bases at V and 0 bases at J; junction bases unmatched: 6. The CDR3 consists of 16 residues. Germline CDR1 MNHNS, CDR2 SASEGT. This CDR3 is CASSDPQGASSYEQYF. CDR3 sequence (DNA): TGTGCCAGCAGTGACCCACAGGGGGCGAGCTCCTACGAGCAGTACTTC.

With regard to this clone: One end of the junction is discordant with germline, which a read error may explain. The gene calls are TRBV28 and TRBJ2-7, with D possibly matching TRBD2 (6 bases). CDR1 and CDR2 from the germline V gene are MDHEN and SYDVKM. The CDR3 sequence is 14 residues long. The CDR3 region has the DNA TGTGTCAGCAGTTTAACCGGGGGTGGGTACGAGCAGTACTTC. Translation gives CVSSLTGGGYEQYF. Together with reference TRBV28 and TRBJ2-7, the CDR3 gives the full variable domain: DVKVTQSSRYLVKRTGEKVFLECVQDMDHENMFWYRQDPGLGLRLIYFSYDVKMKEKGDIPEGYSVSREKKERFSLILESASTNQTSMYLCVSSLTGGGYEQYFGPGTRLTVT.

The chain carries TRBV12-5 and TRBJ1-2; D is perhaps TRBD1 (5 bases). This CDR3 is 18 amino acids long. CDR1 and CDR2 (germline): LGHNT, FRNRAP. V lost 9 bases to trimming and J lost 0 bases, with 26 bases between them. The DNA for the CDR3 is TGTGCTAGCACATCAGGGTTATGGGGTTTCCAGCCTAACTATGGCTACACCTTC. This codes for CASTSGLWGFQPNYGYTF.